One and the same sample provided the 18 T cell receptor beta chains below, sequenced in a study of shared clonotypes between healthy human individuals. Sequencing used immunoSEQ multiplex PCR; TCRdb keeps in-frame clones, though not all of them. The table lists about a million clones, around 74% of them singletons. Sequenced input: memory CD4+ T cells sorted from blood. Documented subset: CD45RA-negative fraction. Receptors originate from a man aged 18-30 years in good health.

The chain combines TRBV19 with TRBJ2-5; a possible D gene is TRBD2 (5 bases). This CDR3 has 17 residues. Germline V gene data show CDR1 as LNHDA and CDR2 as SQIVND (reference sequence). Trimming removed 1 base at V and 1 base at J, with 16 bases between. CDR3 nucleotides: TGTGCCAGTAGTATAGCTGGGCGGGCCGACCTCCAAGAGACCCAGTACTTC. It yields the protein CASSIAGRADLQETQYF.

The genes are TRBV18 and TRBJ2-5; D remains unclear. The V end was cut by 4 bases, the J end by 6 bases, with 15 bases between. The CDR3 has 14 residues. Germline assignment: CDR1 KGHSH and CDR2 LQKENI. The CDR3 DNA sequence: TGTGCCAGCTCACAGAGCGACTCCCGGAAGACCCAGTACTTC. The encoded protein is CASSQSDSRKTQYF. Variable domain in full (rest from reference TRBV18 and TRBJ2-5): NAGVMQNPRHLVRRRGQEARLRCSPMKGHSHVYWYRQLPEEGLKFMVYLQKENIIDESGMPKERFSAEFPKEGPSILRIQQVVRGDSAAYFCASSQSDSRKTQYFGPGTRLLVL.

This clone was recorded only once. The chain employs TRBV18 and TRBJ2-7; D gene uncertain. The germline V gene encodes CDR1 KGHSH and CDR2 LQKENI. The CDR3 loop spans 12 amino acids. V shed 6 bases and J shed 6 bases, with 12 bases lying between them. CDR3 sequence reads: CASSENRVEQYF. For the CDR3, the DNA is TGTGCCAGCTCCGAAAATAGGGTCGAGCAGTACTTC.

CDR3 loop: CASSQGGGSYEQYF. The CDR3 coding sequence is TGTGCCAGCTCACAGGGGGGAGGCTCCTACGAGCAGTACTTC. V is TRBV18 and J is TRBJ2-7, with D perhaps given as TRBD1 or TRBD2 (6 bases each). Trimming took 4 bases from V and 0 from J, leaving 10 bases between them. Germline V gene data show CDR1 as KGHSH and CDR2 as LQKENI. The CDR3 has 14 residues.

V usage is TRBV18 and J usage is TRBJ1-2, with a weak D call TRBD1 (6 bases). CDR1 and CDR2 from the germline V gene are KGHSH and LQKENI. V shed 5 bases and J shed 3 bases, with 16 bases lying between them. The CDR3 extends over 15 amino acids. The CDR3 nucleotides are TGTGCCAGCTCATCAAGCCAGGGGCGTCACTATGGCTACACCTTC. Translated: CASSSSQGRHYGYTF.

The rearrangement uses TRBV5-1 and TRBJ1-3, with D unresolved. The CDR3 totals 13 residues. V was cut by 4 bases and J by 0 bases, with 5 bases left in between. The germline gives CDR1 SGHRS, CDR2 YFSETQ. CDR3 residues: CASSEFSGNTIYF. The CDR3 nucleotides read TGCGCCAGCAGCGAATTCTCTGGAAACACCATATATTTT.

The chain carries TRBV5-1 and TRBJ2-1, with 12 positions matching TRBD1. Germline lookup yields CDR1 SGHRS and CDR2 YFSETQ. Unmatched junction bases numbered 11, after V lost 3 bases and J lost 10 bases. The CDR3 loop spans 16 amino acids. The CDR3 sequence is CASSYSSGTGGGEQFF. The CDR3 DNA reads as TGCGCCAGCAGCTACTCTAGCGGGACAGGGGGCGGGGAGCAGTTCTTC.

The gene calls are TRBV21-1 and TRBJ1-1; TRBD1, the D gene given by the table, was not confirmed from the DNA. TRBV21-1 is flagged as a pseudogene. The CDR3 has 12 residues. The CDR3 reads CASFPPEGAAFF. CDR3 DNA: TGTGCCAGCTTTCCCCCCGAGGGGGCGGCTTTCTTT.

The rearrangement links TRBV11-3 to TRBJ2-5; a weak D match, TRBD2 (7 bases). Trimming stripped 4 bases from V and 2 bases from J, with 17 bases between. CDR1 SGHNT and CDR2 YENEEA come from the germline V gene. The CDR3 spans 16 residues. In DNA, the CDR3 is TGTGCCAGCAGCTCAACAGGGTGGGGGGGACAAGAGACCCAGTACTTC. Protein sequence: CASSSTGWGGQETQYF. The full variable domain, in which reference TRBV11-3 and TRBJ2-5 provide the parts outside the CDR3, is EAGVVQSPRYKIIEKKQPVAFWCNPISGHNTLYWYLQNLGQGPELLIRYENEEAVDDSQLPKDRFSAERLKGVDSTLKIQPAELGDSAVYLCASSSTGWGGQETQYFGPGTRLLVL.

This CDR3 is CASSLAGPTGTYGGYTF. In nucleotides, the CDR3 is TGTGCCAGCAGTTTGGCAGGGCCGACAGGGACGTATGGAGGCTACACCTTC. The rearrangement uses TRBV28 and TRBJ1-2; TRBD1 matches at 7 bases. Germline lookup yields CDR1 MDHEN and CDR2 SYDVKM. The CDR3 contains 17 residues. The V segment lost 3 bases and the J segment 8 bases; nucleotides outside the gene matches: 18.

J is TRBJ2-5 and V is TRBV11-1; no reliable D call. Germline V CDR1 and CDR2: SGHAT, FQDESV (reference sequence). The V end was cut by 5 bases, the J end by 4 bases, with 11 bases between. The CDR3 consists of 13 residues. CDR3 sequence reads: CASSAPKGETQYF. Here the CDR3 DNA reads TGTGCCAGCAGCGCCCCCAAAGGAGAGACCCAGTACTTC.

In regard to this clone: This sample includes further DNA sequences coding for the same CDR3. The chain carries TRBV5-1 and TRBJ1-1; D unclear. Germline V CDR1 and CDR2: SGHRS, YFSETQ. Trimming took 0 bases from V and 2 from J, leaving 8 bases between them. The CDR3 runs to 14 residues. As DNA, the CDR3 is TGCGCCAGCAGCTTGGTGGGAGGTAACACTGAAGCTTTCTTT. This sequence encodes CASSLVGGNTEAFF.

The chain uses TRBV6-5 and TRBJ2-1; 8 nucleotides line up with TRBD2. The germline V gene has CDR1 MNHEY and CDR2 SVGAGI. CDR3 length: 14 amino acids. The trim removed 10 bases at V and 0 bases at J, leaving 5 bases unmatched. In DNA, the CDR3 is TGTGCCACCAAGGCGGGGGGCTCCTACAATGAGCAGTTCTTC. Translation: CATKAGGSYNEQFF.

This chain joins TRBV10-2 and TRBJ2-5, with D tentatively TRBD2 (6 bases). V was clipped by 7 bases and J by 1 base, with 16 bases between them. The CDR3 has 15 residues. From germline, CDR1 is WSHSY and CDR2 SAAADI. The CDR3 here is CASIGGLAFQETQYF. DNA of the CDR3: TGCGCCAGCATCGGAGGGCTTGCCTTCCAAGAGACCCAGTACTTC.

The chain carries TRBV7-3 and TRBJ1-1; D is possibly TRBD1 (5 bases). Germline CDR1 SGHTA, CDR2 FQGTGA. The CDR3 totals 15 residues. V lost 5 bases and J 3 bases, leaving 16 bases between the germline ends. The CDR3 bases are TGTGCCAGCAGCGCAGGGACTTTGTGGGACACTGAAGCTTTCTTT. Protein: CASSAGTLWDTEAFF.

V usage is TRBV2 and J usage is TRBJ2-5; possibly TRBD2 for D (6 bases). The CDR3 has 14 amino acids. The ends were cut back, 10 bases at V and 5 bases at J, with 20 bases in the middle. Per germline, CDR1 SNHLY and CDR2 FYNNEI. The CDR3 reads CANALADYEETQYF. For the CDR3, the DNA is TGTGCCAACGCACTAGCAGACTACGAGGAGACCCAGTACTTC.

This sequence joins TRBV10-3 and TRBJ2-2, with no clear D. V gave up 0 bases and J gave up 2 bases, with 4 bases separating them. The germline V gene has CDR1 ENHRY and CDR2 SYGVKD. This CDR3 is built from 14 residues. The CDR3 loop is CAISESINTGELFF. DNA for the CDR3: TGTGCCATCAGTGAGTCGATAAACACCGGGGAGCTGTTTTTT.

The rearrangement uses TRBV7-2 and TRBJ1-2, with 12 bases aligning to TRBD1. The ends lost 4 bases at V and 4 bases at J; junction bases unmatched: 7. This CDR3 is built from 16 residues. Germline-derived CDR1 and CDR2 are SGHTA and FQGNSA. The DNA of the CDR3 is TGTGCCAGCAGCTCGGGACAGGGGGCTGGTGGCTATGGCTACACCTTC. Residues: CASSSGQGAGGYGYTF.